The 8 T cell receptor beta chains reported below all come from one sample, sequenced in a study of patients and donors after allogeneic stem cell transplantation. MiXCR, applied by TCRdb to the RT-PCR reads, yields one record per CDR3 protein. This sample has about 150,000 distinct CDR3 sequences, with 24% found just once. What was sequenced was blood, either unsorted or a sorted T cell fraction (not recorded which). Receptor source: a human donor who was either an allogeneic HSCT recipient or a stem cell or donor lymphocyte infusion donor (not recorded which). It is not recorded whose cells these are; they may come from a transplant donor.

V usage is TRBV4-3 and J usage is TRBJ2-7, with D perhaps matching TRBD1 or TRBD2 (5 bases each). The germline V gene has CDR1 LGHNA and CDR2 YSLEER. The CDR3 spans 15 residues. V was cut by 1 base and J by 3 bases, with 13 bases left in between. In DNA, the CDR3 is TGCGCCAGCAGCCAAGGTTGGGGGATACTCTACGAGCAGTACTTC. It codes for CASSQGWGILYEQYF.

The V and J genes are TRBV7-9 and TRBJ2-1; D ambiguous. The CDR3 runs 12 residues. The V gene's germline CDR1 is SEHNR and CDR2 FQNEAQ (reference sequence). V lost 4 bases and J 8 bases, leaving 9 bases between the germline ends. DNA for the CDR3: TGTGCCAGCAGCTCCCCCTCGGATGAGCAGTTCTTC. Its translation: CASSSPSDEQFF.

The chain is built from TRBV20-1 and TRBJ1-5; perhaps TRBD1 as D (5 bases). V lost 3 bases to trimming and J lost 6 bases, with 12 bases between them. The CDR3 length is 13 residues. The V gene's germline CDR1 is DFQATT and CDR2 SNEGSKA (reference sequence). CDR3 bases: TGCAGTGCTAGTGGGGCAGCTGGTCAGCCCCAGCATTTT. Translated, it gives CSASGAAGQPQHF.

This clonotype was counted a few times. J is TRBJ1-1 and V is TRBV25-1; 7 nucleotides match TRBD1. The ends lost 8 bases at V and 7 bases at J; junction bases unmatched: 10. The CDR3 runs 13 residues. In germline, CDR1 is MGHDK, CDR2 SYGVNS. CDR3 loop: CASGPDRVREAFF. The CDR3 nucleotides read TGTGCCAGCGGACCCGACAGGGTCCGTGAAGCTTTCTTT.

The chain couples TRBV5-1 to TRBJ2-7; 10 nucleotides agree with TRBD2. With V trimmed by 0 bases and J by 6 bases, 6 bases remained unmatched. The CDR3 runs 15 residues. CDR1 SGHRS and CDR2 YFSETQ come from the germline V gene. The CDR3 DNA sequence: TGCGCCAGCAGCTTGGTAGCTAGCGGGAGAGGCGAGCAGTACTTC. It translates to CASSLVASGRGEQYF. Based on the CDR3 plus reference TRBV5-1 and TRBJ2-7, the full variable domain is KAGVTQTPRYLIKTRGQQVTLSCSPISGHRSVSWYQQTPGQGLQFLFEYFSETQRNKGNFPGRFSGRQFSNSRSEMNVSTLELGDSALYLCASSLVASGRGEQYFGPGTRLTVT.

This clonotype was detected only a few times. This sequence joins TRBV4-1 and TRBJ1-2, with D unresolved. Per the germline V gene, CDR1 is MGHRA and CDR2 is YSYEKL. Trimming stripped 3 bases from V and 6 bases from J, with 23 bases between. The CDR3 runs to 17 residues. In nucleotides, the CDR3 is TGCGCCAGCAGCCACCCCCTTGCCGCGGGCAATCTTCATGGCTACACCTTC. It is translated as CASSHPLAAGNLHGYTF.

The chain combines TRBV5-1 with TRBJ2-3; TRBD1 might be the D (6 bases). The CDR3 is 13 amino acids. Trimming cost V 0 bases and J 4 bases, with 6 bases left between them. Germline assignment: CDR1 SGHRS and CDR2 YFSETQ. For the CDR3, the DNA is TGCGCCAGCAGCTTGGACAGGGCAGATACGCAGTATTTT. Amino acid sequence: CASSLDRADTQYF.

Note on this clonotype: Mismatch with germline at one junction end may stem from a read error. The V call is TRBV12-3 or TRBV12-4, the J call TRBJ1-2, with TRBD1 matching 8 bases. This CDR3 spans 14 amino acids. This CDR3 is CASSLVAGGDGFTF. The CDR3 DNA sequence: TGTGCCAGCAGTTTAGTCGCAGGGGGCGATGGCTTCACCTTC.